This T cell receptor (beta chain) emerged from a study of T cells in Graves' hyperthyroidism and ophthalmopathy. Points from the study as a whole: Through a model of 13 V-J features, ophthalmopathy was separated from stable hyperthyroidism.

V shed 5 bases, J shed 0 bases, and the junction held 11 bases outside the gene matches. This CDR3 comprises 17 residues. In its sample, this clonotype was seen many times. Its antigen is still unknown. The investigators amplified TCR beta CDR3 regions from RNA transcripts. During a first-round RT-PCR of the TCR CDR3, the HTBI primer set was used. TCRdb reanalysed the multiplex PCR reads using MiXCR and keeps one entry per CDR3 protein. The table lists about 610,000 distinct CDR3 sequences, about a sixth of them singletons. This chain links TRBV12-3 or TRBV12-4 with TRBJ2-7; 9 nucleotides line up with TRBD1. Sequencing was done on a sample of blood. This receptor was taken from a woman aged 40 to 50 with Graves' ophthalmopathy. CDR3 region: CASSRSAGTGTSYEQYF. CDR3 bases: TGTGCCAGCAGTCGCTCCGCCGGGACAGGGACCTCCTACGAGCAGTACTTC.